The 12 T cell receptor beta chains in this list originate from one sample, sequenced in a study of T cell clonotyping in hematopoietic cell transplantation. Sequencing used immunoSEQ multiplex PCR; TCRdb keeps in-frame clones, though not all of them. The data hold about 5,100 clones, with 32% observed a single time. Noted time point: recipient sample about 28 days before transplant, after cytoreduction. This sample comprised peripheral blood mononuclear cells, obtained before stem cell transplant. The receptors were sampled from a man over 45 with myelofibrosis. Some clones in this sample may be carry-over from other donors' samples.

This chain connects TRBV6-5 to TRBJ1-6; D uncertain. Germline CDR1 MNHEY, CDR2 SVGAGI. Trimming removed 7 bases at V and 7 bases at J, with 17 bases between. The CDR3 consists of 15 residues. In nucleotides, the CDR3 is TGTGCCAGCAAGATGGAAGGGTATAGGAATTCACCCCTCCACTTT. Translated, it gives CASKMEGYRNSPLHF.

The J gene is TRBJ1-1, the V gene TRBV30; D is unclear. Looked up from germline, CDR1 is GTSNPN and CDR2 is SVGIG (reference sequence). This CDR3 has 13 residues. The V end lost 0 bases, the J end lost 2 bases, and 7 bases lay between the germline ends. The CDR3 sequence: CAWSVSVNTEAFF. In DNA, the CDR3 is TGTGCCTGGAGTGTGTCAGTCAACACTGAAGCTTTCTTT.

This clone was seen only a few times. This rearrangement joins TRBV10-2 to TRBJ1-1; tentative D call: TRBD1 (5 bases). The CDR3 has 15 residues. Germline lookup yields CDR1 WSHSY and CDR2 SAAADI. The ends were cut back, 8 bases at V and 6 bases at J, with 22 bases in the middle. The DNA of the CDR3 is TGCGCCAGCTTAACAACGGGCAGGGCTGATGCTGAAGCTTTCTTT. Translating gives CASLTTGRADAEAFF.

This clone was seen more than once but under ten times. The chain employs TRBV2 and TRBJ1-5, with 8 bases aligning to TRBD1. CDR1 and CDR2 from the germline V gene are SNHLY and FYNNEI. The CDR3 sequence is 15 residues long. The ends lost 5 bases at V and 4 bases at J; junction bases unmatched: 7. The CDR3 DNA is TGTGCCAGCAGTTCCCCCGACAGGGGTAATCAGCCCCAGCATTTT. This gives the protein CASSSPDRGNQPQHF. Combining the CDR3 with reference TRBV2 and TRBJ1-5 gives the whole variable domain EPEVTQTPSHQVTQMGQEVILRCVPISNHLYFYWYRQILGQKVEFLVSFYNNEISEKSEIFDDQFSVERPDGSNFTLKIRSTKLEDSAMYFCASSSPDRGNQPQHFGDGTRLSIL.

The V and J genes are TRBV29-1 and TRBJ2-7; D call uncertain. Trimming removed 3 bases at V and 1 base at J, with 7 bases between. The CDR3 is made up of 12 amino acids. Per the germline V gene, CDR1 is SQVTM and CDR2 is ANQGSEA. The chain's CDR3 is CSVEKGSYEQYF. CDR3 nucleotides: TGCAGCGTTGAGAAAGGGTCCTACGAGCAGTACTTC.

This clone turned up a few times. The chain combines TRBV5-6 with TRBJ2-7; D remains ambiguous. V gave up 3 bases and J gave up 4 bases, with 8 bases separating them. Germline assignment: CDR1 SGHDT and CDR2 YYEEEE. The CDR3 consists of 12 residues. The CDR3 DNA follows: TGTGCCAGCAGCTCGGGCTTTTACGAGCAGTACTTC. Amino acids: CASSSGFYEQYF.

This clone showed up just a few times. CDR3 in amino acids: CSVDQGSTEAFF. The DNA for the CDR3 is TGCAGCGTTGACCAGGGAAGCACTGAAGCTTTCTTT. The chain employs TRBV29-1 and TRBJ1-1; D is possibly TRBD1 (5 bases). This CDR3 spans 12 amino acids. CDR1 SQVTM and CDR2 ANQGSEA come from the germline V gene. V was cut by 3 bases and J by 4 bases, with 9 bases left in between.

This rearrangement joins TRBV30 to TRBJ1-5; D gene unclear. The CDR3 is 14 residues long. CDR1 is GTSNPN and CDR2 is SVGIG in the germline V gene (reference sequence). V gave up 2 bases and J gave up 3 bases, with 11 bases separating them. This chain's CDR3 is CAWSTGGINQPQHF. CDR3 sequence (DNA): TGTGCCTGGAGTACTGGTGGGATCAATCAGCCCCAGCATTTT.

The chain recombines TRBV28 with TRBJ1-1; D not resolved. The CDR3 sequence is 11 residues long. V was shortened by 2 bases and J by 8 bases, with 6 bases between the two germline ends. Germline V gene sequence: CDR1 MDHEN, CDR2 SYDVKM. CDR3 coding DNA: TGTGCCAGCAGTTTACAGCTAGAAGCTTTCTTT. This gives the protein CASSLQLEAFF.

The chain is built from TRBV25-1 and TRBJ1-4, with 10 bases matching TRBD1. Germline loops: CDR1 MGHDK, CDR2 SYGVNS. The CDR3 extends over 15 amino acids. The junction had 10 bases not matched to a gene; V was cut back by 7 bases and J by 8 bases. CDR3 nucleotide sequence: TGTGCCAGCACACCCGGGGGACAGGGGAGGGAAAAACTGTTTTTT. It translates to CASTPGGQGREKLFF.

The rearrangement links TRBV19 to TRBJ1-2, with D hard to call. Per germline, CDR1 LNHDA and CDR2 SQIVND (reference sequence). CDR3 length equals 10 residues. Trimming pared 7 bases from V and 6 bases from J, leaving 6 bases between. In DNA form, the CDR3 reads TGTGCCAGTAAGGGTAATGGCTACACCTTC. Its translation: CASKGNGYTF.

The chain combines TRBV6-5 with TRBJ1-2; D might be TRBD1 (5 bases). V dropped 7 bases and J dropped 7 bases, with 19 bases sitting between them. The CDR3 sequence is 14 residues long. Per the germline V gene, CDR1 is MNHEY and CDR2 is SVGAGI. Here the CDR3 reads CASTSGRGIGGYTF. The CDR3 DNA reads TGTGCCAGCACCTCCGGTCGGGGCATAGGTGGCTACACCTTC.